The rows below give T cell receptor beta chains drawn from one sample of a study of human T cells and chemical hapten exposure. MiXCR was run by TCRdb on the RACE reads, yielding one entry per CDR3 protein. This sample carries more than 55,000 distinct CDR3 sequences, 11% of them seen once, and the ten largest clones take 3.5% to 4.5%. Sample: whole blood, taken in connection with sensitization to the hapten diphenylcyclopropenone (DPC). The receptors come from a woman aged 40 to 50 with alopecia areata. Some clones in this sample may be carry-over from other donors' samples. Both conserved end residues are trimmed from each CDR3.

J gene | V gene | CDR3 protein
TRBJ1-5 | TRBV20-1 | SARPPRVNQPQH
TRBJ2-7 | TRBV20-1 | SAGSPTPPKEQY
TRBJ1-4 | TRBV18 | ASSPPIATNEKLF
TRBJ2-4 | TRBV19 | ASSSRQGDRQY
TRBJ1-1 | TRBV18 | ASSPKQGVNTEAF
TRBJ1-6 | TRBV20-1 | SGGGQGPNSPLH
TRBJ2-3 | TRBV5-4 | ASSSGGRGSTDTQY
TRBJ2-3 | TRBV7-2 | ASSPAGSTDTQY
TRBJ2-7 | TRBV27 | ASSPLTGTSGSSYEQY
TRBJ2-1 | TRBV5-1 | ASSLADRGNEQF
TRBJ2-3 | TRBV14 | ASSQDLSVSYDTQY
TRBJ1-4 | TRBV7-9 | ASSLTRGKREKLF
TRBJ1-2 | TRBV7-2 | ASSPRDRPNYGYT
TRBJ1-3 | TRBV7-6 | ASSPTGDSGNTIY
TRBJ2-4 | TRBV20-1 | SGKAGGGAKNIQY
TRBJ2-1 | TRBV7-9 | ASSFFPPTYNEQF
TRBJ2-7 | TRBV27 | ASSLVGGRDGYEQY
TRBJ1-4 | TRBV6-5 | ASSYGASTNEKLF
TRBJ1-2 | TRBV4-1 | ASSQVRDYGYT
TRBJ2-3 | TRBV9 | ASSVGDTQY
TRBJ1-2 | TRBV19 | ASSIVGRTNYGYT
TRBJ1-2 | TRBV10-2 | ASSEGTGQYYGYT
TRBJ2-7 | TRBV3-1 | ASSHDRGPTPYEQY
TRBJ2-2 | TRBV6-6 | ASSLPGLQGGGELF
TRBJ2-7 | TRBV29-1 | SVCHLAGYEQY
TRBJ2-1 | TRBV5-5 | ASSLPGQGVANEQF
TRBJ2-1 | TRBV7-2 | ASSLVGTGQF
TRBJ1-4 | TRBV4-3 | ASSQDQSPANEKLF
TRBJ1-5 | TRBV10-3 | AISEYGPQH
TRBJ2-5 | TRBV11-2 | ASSLDLLAETQY
TRBJ2-7 | TRBV19 | ASIGETYEQY
TRBJ1-4 | TRBV12-3/TRBV12-4 | ASRGRIRDSDEKLF
TRBJ1-2 | TRBV30 | AWSPGSNYGYT
TRBJ1-3 | TRBV12-3/TRBV12-4 | ASTPGLSGNTIY
TRBJ1-1 | TRBV12-5 | ASGFDSNTEAF
TRBJ1-1 | TRBV27 | ASSTRGRPNTEAF
TRBJ2-5 | TRBV28 | ASSPPGSGSVFREQETQY
TRBJ2-5 | TRBV7-2 | ASSLARGGIQETQY
TRBJ1-2 | TRBV12-3/TRBV12-4 | ASSPGFGGYT
TRBJ2-2 | TRBV20-1 | SASRETNTGELF
TRBJ2-3 | TRBV7-2 | ASSLVSTARDTQY
TRBJ2-3 | TRBV29-1 | SARQGGTDTQY
TRBJ2-1 | TRBV7-8 | ASSLAGVSYNEQF
TRBJ1-1 | TRBV5-1 | ASRQGQGATEAF
TRBJ1-5 | TRBV2 | ASSETSNQPQH
TRBJ2-1 | TRBV2 | ASSARTGGRDEQF
TRBJ2-3 | TRBV20-1 | SAIQTSGSSGSTDTQY
TRBJ1-2 | TRBV3-1 | ASSQAGPIHYGYT
TRBJ2-7 | TRBV20-1 | SARAQGAYEQY
TRBJ1-5 | TRBV7-9 | ASSSGSGTVSNQPQH